The entry that follows covers one T cell receptor beta chain sequence. The V gene's germline CDR1 is LNHDA and CDR2 SQIVND (reference sequence). The CDR3 totals 12 residues. Germline trimming cut 8 bases from V and 5 bases from J; bases unmatched to any gene: 2. Several immunoSEQ plates held equal portions of the genomic DNA taken from each subset. The method was immunoSEQ multiplex PCR; TCRdb's version includes in-frame clones alone and lacks a portion of them. The sample comprises approximately 740,000 clones, 74% of which are singletons, and 1.7% rests with the top ten. The source of the sample is a study of shared clonotypes between healthy human individuals.

This clonotype was sampled from a woman between 25 and 40 years old in good health. The sample consisted of memory CD4+ T cells sorted from blood. Documented subset: CD45RA-negative fraction. The chain uses TRBV19 and TRBJ2-5; 10 bases are a match to TRBD2. The CDR3 reads CASGSGRETQYF. In DNA form, the CDR3 reads TGTGCCAGTGGTAGCGGGAGGGAGACCCAGTACTTC.